This T cell receptor (beta chain) stems from a study of brain metastases from non-small cell lung cancer. This CDR3 contains 14 residues. Looked up from germline, CDR1 is SGHKS and CDR2 is YYEKEE (reference sequence). V shed 4 bases and J shed 9 bases, with 17 bases lying between them. This table comes from immunoSEQ multiplex PCR, and its TCRdb copy is limited to in-frame clones, with some not included. The sample includes roughly 2,300 clones, approximately 83% of them seen just once. A remark on this clone: As yet, its antigen is unknown.

Whole-study results and caveats: Paired brain metastases and primary tumors largely shared TCR repertoires. Expanded T-cell clones appeared in 55% to 75% of brain metastases over primaries. T-cell infiltration was lower in brain metastases than primaries (P < 0.001).

Sequencing used primary lung tumor tissue. The TCR comes from a donor aged 40 or over with non-small cell lung cancer. The chain links TRBV5-5 to TRBJ1-5; no reliable D call. The DNA of the CDR3 is TGTGCCAGCAGCCCAACAGATTATGATCGGCCCCAGCATTTT. Its protein product is CASSPTDYDRPQHF.